This T cell receptor beta chain was captured in a study of CD8+ T cells in alopecia areata (dated by TCRdb to the late 2010s). A note on the overall study: The treated patients took part in an open-label pilot trial in which moderate-to-severe alopecia areata was treated with oral tofacitinib at 5 to 10 mg twice daily. In humans, TCRbeta sequencing was performed on scalp tissue and on sorted CD4+ and CD8+ peripheral blood T cells from healthy controls and from patients with patchy or totalis/universalis alopecia areata. Clonality in the scalp was compared among normal scalp (n=4), patchy alopecia areata scalp (n=8), and alopecia totalis/universalis scalp (n=8). Patients on tofacitinib were biopsied at baseline and after 4 and 24 weeks of treatment, and several of the patients also had a later scalp biopsy. Tofacitinib was given for 6 to 18 months, followed by 6 months of follow-up off drug to assess delayed response and recurrence. TCRbeta CDR3 regions were amplified by immunoSEQ multiplex PCR with 35 Vbeta forward and 13 Jbeta reverse primers. RNA was extracted with the PAXgene miRNA kit for fixed scalp, the miRNeasy kit for PBMCs, and the RNeasy kit for mouse skin. In both human patients and the C3H/HeJ mouse model, the study applied high-throughput TCRbeta sequencing to look at T cell clonal expansion in alopecia areata. In treated patients, disease severity was measured using the SALT score, which gives the percentage of scalp surface area affected. The investigation overall reported the following: Unlike mouse skin, which is dominated by gammadelta T cells, normal human skin has resident alphabeta T cells that are also sequenced, and this complicates analysis of the scalp TCR repertoire. Lesional scalp, especially in alopecia totalis/universalis, showed higher clonality and more expanded CD8+ clones than normal scalp, suggesting antigenic drive. Shared TCR sequences between patients were less evident than in mice, which may be partly attributable to HLA diversity in the patient population. During tofacitinib treatment, many expanded lesional clones stuck around in both scalp and blood, and this persistence may partly explain why relapse happens after treatment is stopped. The treated cohort was small, with a single nonresponder, so links between baseline CD8+ expansion and response need larger studies. Tofacitinib significantly lowered scalp clonality and the number of expanded CD8+ clones among the top 100 scalp clones.

The time point label on this specimen signifies: about 5 months on oral tofacitinib. The sample's treatment or condition label, decoded: oral pan-JAK inhibitor, 5-10 mg twice daily. From alopecia areata patients, peripheral blood was collected along with lesional scalp punch biopsies. After PBMCs were isolated by density centrifugation and stained for CD3, CD4 and CD8, a FACSAria was used to sort CD4+ and CD8+ T cells. The library was prepared using the immunoSEQ multiplex PCR assay. For TCR sequencing, RNA was extracted from every sample and reverse transcribed into cDNA to serve as template. SuperScript III was used for first-strand cDNA synthesis, primed with a 2:1 mix of oligo-dT and random hexamers. Amplification bias was assessed with a synthetic immune receptor repertoire, and residual bias was removed computationally. As for how the authors treated the data: Raw reads were preprocessed for error removal, and CDR3 was defined according to IMGT conventions as running from the conserved cysteine to phenylalanine. Clonality was calculated as 1 minus Shannon entropy normalized by log2 of the number of productive unique TCRs. Whether scalp clones were CD4 or CD8 was inferred by matching scalp TCRbeta sequences against CD4 and CD8 repertoires sorted from blood. Held by TCRdb, this immuneACCESS table contains in-frame sequences only and omits some clones. Under half of the omission traces to an unresolved V gene where checked; the cause of the rest is unknown. The DNA gave D and trimming, while V, J and clone size come from that table. This sample gives 150,000 to 250,000 clones in total; over 45% of them show up just once. The ten largest clones take up 5.5% of the sample.

The germline V gene (reference sequence) specifies GTSNPN as CDR1 and SVGIG as CDR2. From cysteine to phenylalanine, the CDR3 is 15 amino acids long. This entry keeps only the CDR3 DNA: 45 bases, framed from base 1. Trimming costs V 1 base and J 6 bases, and their ends lie 16 bases apart. Comment on this clone: Its antigen remains undetermined. There are no base qualities to consult, and no much larger clone falls within one base.

The material sequenced was CD4+ T cells sorted from blood, taken at week 24, from a patient treated with tofacitinib. This sequence originates from a human donor with alopecia areata. Recombination linked TRBV30 to TRBJ2-1, with a tentative D gene TRBD2 over 6 matching bases. The CDR3 is CAWSETGTFVNEQFF. In nucleotides, the sequence is TGTGCCTGGAGTGAGACCGGGACTTTCGTCAATGAGCAGTTCTTC.